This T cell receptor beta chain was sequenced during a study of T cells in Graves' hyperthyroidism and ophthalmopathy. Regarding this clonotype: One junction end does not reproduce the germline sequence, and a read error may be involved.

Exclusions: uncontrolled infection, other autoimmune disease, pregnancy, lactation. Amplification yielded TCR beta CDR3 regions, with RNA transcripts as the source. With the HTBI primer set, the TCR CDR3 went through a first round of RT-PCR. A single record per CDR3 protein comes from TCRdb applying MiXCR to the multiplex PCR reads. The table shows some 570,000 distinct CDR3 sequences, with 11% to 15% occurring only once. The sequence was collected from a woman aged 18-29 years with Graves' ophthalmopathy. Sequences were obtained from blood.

Here the CDR3 reads CSVEGQAEQYF. DNA for the CDR3: TGCAGCGTCGAAGGACAGGCCGAGCAGTACTTC. The chain employs TRBV29-1 and TRBJ2-7; 7 bases are shared with TRBD1. The CDR3 is 11 residues long. CDR1 and CDR2 from the germline V gene are SQVTM and ANQGSEA.